What follows are 22 T cell receptor beta chains derived from one specimen sequenced in a study of T cells in Graves' hyperthyroidism and ophthalmopathy. What was amplified from RNA transcripts were TCR beta CDR3 regions. The TCR CDR3 was amplified in a first-round RT-PCR using the HTBI primer set. From the multiplex PCR reads, TCRdb called clonotypes with MiXCR, one entry per CDR3 protein. The sample carries some 180,000 distinct CDR3 sequences, less than 20% recorded once. Sequenced sample: blood. The receptors were gathered from a woman in her forties or fifties with Graves' hyperthyroidism.

This clonotype was counted ten times or more. J is TRBJ2-7 and V is TRBV3-1; a weak D match, TRBD1 (5 bases). Deletions cut 4 bases from V and 0 bases from J, with 13 bases between. Per the germline V gene, CDR1 is LGHDT and CDR2 is YNNKEL (reference sequence). This CDR3 region has 15 residues. The CDR3 spells CASSRSRQSSYEQYF. CDR3 DNA: TGTGCCAGCAGCCGATCAAGACAGAGCTCCTACGAGCAGTACTTC.

This clonotype was counted a few times. The J gene is TRBJ2-2, the V gene TRBV27; TRBD2 is a possible D gene (6 bases). The CDR3 has 16 residues. Looked up from germline, CDR1 is MNHEY and CDR2 is SMNVEV (reference sequence). Trimming shortened V by 0 bases and J by 5 bases, and 13 bases separated the two germline ends. The CDR3 here is CASSLSGLPQTGELFF. CDR3 nucleotides: TGTGCCAGCAGTTTATCGGGACTCCCCCAAACCGGGGAGCTGTTTTTT.

The chain combines TRBV4-1 with TRBJ1-1, with D unclear. V was cut by 1 base and J by 0 bases, with 6 bases left in between. The CDR3 covers 14 residues. The germline CDR1 and CDR2 sequences are MGHRA and YSYEKL. In nucleotides, the CDR3 is TGCGCCAGCAGCCAAGGAGGTTTGAACACTGAAGCTTTCTTT. Amino acids: CASSQGGLNTEAFF.

In its sample, this clonotype was seen many times. The rearrangement joins TRBV11-3 to TRBJ2-7; 7 bases are a match to TRBD1. Germline V CDR1 and CDR2: SGHNT, YENEEA. With 5 bases clipped from V and 4 bases from J, the junction kept 11 bases outside the gene matches. The CDR3 is 15 amino acids. The DNA for the CDR3 is TGTGCCAGCAGCCCGAGCACGGGACAGCAATACGAGCAGTACTTC. It translates to CASSPSTGQQYEQYF.

This clonotype came up a few times. V and J are TRBV7-9 and TRBJ2-1, with TRBD2 matching over 9 bases. J lost 6 bases, V lost 10 bases, and 7 bases had no gene match. Germline CDR1 reads SEHNR; CDR2 reads FQNEAQ (reference sequence). This CDR3 has 13 amino acids. Here the CDR3 reads CATKPGLANEQFF. The CDR3 DNA sequence: TGTGCCACCAAACCGGGACTAGCCAATGAGCAGTTCTTC.

This clonotype was observed many times. The rearrangement links TRBV12-5 to TRBJ2-1, with D uncertain. The V end lost 0 bases, the J end lost 7 bases, and 10 bases lay between the germline ends. This CDR3 spans 14 amino acids. The germline V gene has CDR1 LGHNT and CDR2 FRNRAP. The CDR3 is CASGLVPDNNEQFF. CDR3 nucleotides: TGTGCTAGTGGTTTGGTACCTGACAATAATGAGCAGTTCTTC.

This clonotype was recorded at least ten times. The chain has TRBV29-1 and TRBJ2-7; tentative D call: TRBD2 (5 bases). Germline V CDR1 and CDR2: SQVTM, ANQGSEA. V lost 4 bases and J lost 5, with 18 bases in between. CDR3 size: 14 residues. The CDR3 DNA follows: TGCAGCGTTGCGCCTAGAGGGAGTGAAAACGAGCAGTACTTC. This codes for CSVAPRGSENEQYF.

This clonotype came up many times. The rearrangement joins TRBV14 to TRBJ1-6; D call uncertain. This CDR3 is built from 13 residues. Germline V gene data show CDR1 as SGHDN and CDR2 as FVKESK. V lost 1 base to trimming and J lost 10 bases, with 8 bases between them. CDR3 in amino acids: CASSQAPKSPLHF. Here the CDR3 DNA reads TGTGCCAGCAGCCAAGCTCCCAAATCACCCCTCCACTTT.

This chain uses TRBV28 with TRBJ2-5; D is unresolved. This CDR3 is 13 amino acids long. Germline CDR1 MDHEN, CDR2 SYDVKM. V lost 1 base and J lost 5, with 8 bases in between. The CDR3 DNA follows: TGTGCCAGCAGTTTATTTGATGTTGAGACCCAGTACTTC. Encoded protein: CASSLFDVETQYF.

The chain employs TRBV24-1 and TRBJ1-2; 10 bases map to TRBD1. The CDR3 totals 14 residues. Germline CDR1 is KGHDR and CDR2 is SFDVKD. Trimming at V came to 4 bases and at J to 8 bases, leaving 6 bases not matched to a gene. The CDR3 loop reads CATSDPGTGDGYTF. CDR3 coding DNA: TGTGCCACCAGTGACCCCGGGACAGGGGACGGCTACACCTTC.

This clonotype was seen at least ten times. The chain recombines TRBV20-1 with TRBJ2-7; D is unresolved. The germline V gene encodes CDR1 DFQATT and CDR2 SNEGSKA (reference sequence). Trimming removed 3 bases from V and 3 bases from J, with 6 bases in between. The CDR3 has 11 amino acids. CDR3 sequence: CSASTSYEQYF. The CDR3 bases are TGCAGTGCTAGCACCAGCTACGAGCAGTACTTC.

In this sample, this clonotype turned up a few times. A clone one base away is much larger, so this may be a read error. The chain links TRBV28 to TRBJ1-1; D is undetermined. Per the germline V gene, CDR1 is MDHEN and CDR2 is SYDVKM. The CDR3 has 13 amino acids. The CDR3 spells CATVGSLNTVAFF. CDR3 in DNA: TGTGCCACCGTCGGAAGCCTGAACACTGTAGCTTTCTTT.

This clonotype was observed at least ten times. V usage is TRBV6-1 and J usage is TRBJ1-3; D may be TRBD1 (5 bases). V dropped 5 bases and J dropped 4 bases, with 9 bases sitting between them. The CDR3 has 13 amino acids. Germline CDR1 reads MNHNS; CDR2 reads SASEGT. This chain's CDR3 is CASSRGRGNTIYF. CDR3 in DNA: TGTGCCAGCAGTAGGGGACGGGGAAACACCATATATTTT.

In this sample, this clonotype turned up a few times. The chain uses TRBV3-1 and TRBJ2-3; D unclear. Germline assignment: CDR1 LGHDT and CDR2 YNNKEL (reference sequence). The V gene lost 1 base and the J gene lost 9 bases, with 8 bases spanning the gap. The CDR3 runs 12 residues. CDR3 DNA: TGTGCCAGCAGCCAAGTCTCGGCAACGCAGTATTTT. This codes for CASSQVSATQYF.

At least ten counts were recorded for this clonotype. The chain recombines TRBV20-1 with TRBJ1-1, with TRBD1 as a possible D gene (5 bases). This CDR3 is built from 13 residues. V lost 0 bases and J lost 12, with 17 bases in between. Germline CDR1 reads DFQATT; CDR2 reads SNEGSKA (reference sequence). The CDR3 sequence is CSARDTGGLSTFF. Written as DNA, the CDR3 is TGCAGTGCTAGAGATACAGGAGGACTGAGTACTTTCTTT.

The chain couples TRBV9 to TRBJ2-3; 7 nucleotides line up with TRBD2. Germline V gives CDR1 SGDLS, CDR2 YYNGEE. J lost 0 bases, V lost 3 bases, and 7 bases had no gene match. This CDR3 has 16 residues. The CDR3, as DNA: TGTGCCAGCAGCGCCATAGCGGGTAGGAGCACAGATACGCAGTATTTT. Amino acid sequence: CASSAIAGRSTDTQYF. The whole variable domain, filled in from reference TRBV9 and TRBJ2-3, reads DSGVTQTPKHLITATGQRVTLRCSPRSGDLSVYWYQQSLDQGLQFLIQYYNGEERAKGNILERFSAQQFPDLHSELNLSSLELGDSALYFCASSAIAGRSTDTQYFGPGTRLTVL.

V gene TRBV20-1 combines with J gene TRBJ1-3, with D possibly TRBD1 on 5 matching bases. V lost 1 base to trimming and J lost 0 bases, with 13 bases between them. This CDR3 spans 16 amino acids. Germline V gene data show CDR1 as DFQATT and CDR2 as SNEGSKA (reference sequence). The CDR3 DNA is TGCAGTGCTAGAGTGGAACCGGGACTCTCTGGAAACACCATATATTTT. This translates into CSARVEPGLSGNTIYF.

This clonotype was seen only a few times. CDR3 region: CASSLWGRPDTGELFF. The CDR3 region has the DNA TGTGCCAGCAGTTTATGGGGGAGGCCCGACACCGGGGAGCTGTTTTTT. J is TRBJ2-2 and V is TRBV27, with a weak D call TRBD2 (6 bases). Trimming took 1 base from V and 3 from J, leaving 12 bases between them. The CDR3 is 16 residues long. Germline V gives CDR1 MNHEY, CDR2 SMNVEV (reference sequence).

The chain recombines TRBV6-1 with TRBJ1-3; D is unresolved. The ends were cut back, 5 bases at V and 4 bases at J, with 15 bases in the middle. The CDR3 is 15 residues long. The germline V gene has CDR1 MNHNS and CDR2 SASEGT. This chain's CDR3 is CASSLTRPSGNTIYF. CDR3 sequence (DNA): TGTGCCAGCAGTTTAACGAGACCTTCAGGAAACACCATATATTTT.

This chain links TRBV27 with TRBJ1-2; D not resolved. Germline CDR1 is MNHEY and CDR2 is SMNVEV (reference sequence). Deletions cut 5 bases from V and 5 bases from J, with 9 bases between. The CDR3 has 12 residues. The CDR3 loop reads CASSGSEYGYTF. CDR3 DNA: TGTGCCAGCAGTGGGTCAGAGTATGGCTACACCTTC.

This clonotype came up many times. The chain carries TRBV5-5 and TRBJ2-1, with 9 positions matching TRBD2. V was clipped by 2 bases and J by 4 bases; unmatched bases: 4. The V gene's germline CDR1 is SGHKS and CDR2 YYEKEE (reference sequence). This CDR3 contains 15 residues. CDR3 sequence: CASSLGLASYNEQFF. The CDR3 region has the DNA TGTGCCAGCAGCTTAGGACTAGCGAGTTACAATGAGCAGTTCTTC.

This chain uses TRBV20-1 with TRBJ2-1, with 12 bases that match TRBD2. J gave up 2 bases and V 2 bases, and 10 bases lay outside the gene matches. This CDR3 comprises 18 residues. Germline V gene lookup returns CDR1 DFQATT and CDR2 SNEGSKA (reference sequence). Here the CDR3 reads CSARPFTSGRSPYNEQFF. The CDR3 nucleotides read TGCAGTGCTAGACCCTTCACTAGCGGGAGGAGTCCCTACAATGAGCAGTTCTTC.